Many counts were recorded for the clone carrying this T cell receptor (beta chain). Antigen specificity is unknown. The sample belongs to a study of T cells in Graves' hyperthyroidism and ophthalmopathy. General study points: Ophthalmopathy and stable hyperthyroidism were told apart by a 13 V-J model.

Amplified regions were TCR beta CDR3 sequences from RNA transcripts. A set of HTBI primers served as the primers for a first-round RT-PCR of the TCR CDR3. TCRdb processed the multiplex PCR reads anew with MiXCR; each CDR3 protein has one entry. The repertoire holds around 300,000 distinct CDR3 sequences, with roughly 14% as singletons. CDR1 SGHVS and CDR2 FNYEAQ come from the germline V gene. This CDR3 comprises 17 residues. Trimming took 5 bases from V and 6 from J; bases not matched to a gene: 17. Predating any ophthalmopathy symptoms, the blood sample was taken at first hyperthyroidism diagnosis. The specimen sequenced was blood. V gene TRBV7-6 combines with J gene TRBJ1-1; the match to TRBD1 covers 8 bases. The TCR was taken from a woman aged 25 to 45 with Graves' hyperthyroidism that later progressed to Graves' ophthalmopathy. The CDR3 DNA reads TGTGCCAGCAGCAACGTTTTCAGGGGGCGCGCCGCCCCTGAAGCTTTCTTT. It specifies CASSNVFRGRAAPEAFF. The variable domain in full, with the rest retrieved from reference TRBV7-6 and TRBJ1-1, is GAGVSQSPRYKVTKRGQDVALRCDPISGHVSLYWYRQALGQGPEFLTYFNYEAQQDKSGLPNDRFSAERPEGSISTLTIQRTEQRDSAMYRCASSNVFRGRAAPEAFFGQGTRLTVV.